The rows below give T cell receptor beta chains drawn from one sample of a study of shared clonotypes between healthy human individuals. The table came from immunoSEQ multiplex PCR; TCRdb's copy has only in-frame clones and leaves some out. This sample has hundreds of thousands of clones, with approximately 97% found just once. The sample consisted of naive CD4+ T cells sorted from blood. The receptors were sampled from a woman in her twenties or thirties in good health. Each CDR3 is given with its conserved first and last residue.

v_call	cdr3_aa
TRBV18	CASSLGLAYLDEQYF
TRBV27	CASSPKGRGSTDTQYF
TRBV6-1	CASSEAGAGAEAFF
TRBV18	CASSPQSYEQYF
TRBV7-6	CASSSRRGTSANTQYF
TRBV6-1	CASLSNYGYTF
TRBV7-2	CASGPLAGGTYEQYF
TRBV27	CASSAMTGKKRDEQFF
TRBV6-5	CASSLAKGTDTQYF
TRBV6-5	CASRGRVEGTGELFF
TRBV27	CASSLYPVSNQPQHF
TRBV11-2	CASSLGGGSYNEQFF
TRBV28	CASSLWSGREANYGYTF
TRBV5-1	CASSLRPGARQANTGELFF
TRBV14	CASSQVVGGDSPLHF
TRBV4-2	CASSQNDRAGNEQFF
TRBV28	CASSVAGIQETQYF
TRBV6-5	CASSPGQGGEKLFF
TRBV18	CASSRSIGSGEKLFF
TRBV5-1	CASSLVAGGTEAFF
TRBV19	CASSNVEETQYF
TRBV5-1	CASSAGQGEDEQYF